The sequence of this T cell receptor beta chain was determined in a study of PD-1 blockade in classical Hodgkin lymphoma (dated by TCRdb to 2019 to 2021). For context, the study as a whole: Nivolumab dosing was 3 mg/kg intravenously every 2 weeks, continuing until either disease progression or unacceptable toxicity. A peripheral blood immune signature of response to PD-1 blockade in classical Hodgkin lymphoma was defined using TCR beta sequencing and CyTOF.

The time point label, read with the paper, signifies: cycle 2 day 1 (C2D1) of nivolumab. Relapse after autologous stem cell transplantation had occurred in all trial patients, and cohorts A, B and C were distinguished by prior brentuximab vedotin exposure. A total of more than 55 patients with relapsed/refractory classical Hodgkin lymphoma made up the trial cohort, and each patient's best overall response was complete response, partial response or progressive disease. In the multi-cohort phase II CheckMate 205 trial, trial patients received single-agent nivolumab. An independent review committee assessed best overall response by applying the 2007 International Working Group response criteria. Trial PBMCs were collected immediately before nivolumab initiation (C1D1) and during therapy at cycle 2 day 1 and cycle 4 day 1. Peripheral blood was collected in 8 mL Vacutainer Cell Preparation Tubes, from which PBMCs were isolated by centrifugation and then cryopreserved.

Study-wide conclusions, independent of this receptor: By C4D1, a significant rise was seen in CD4+ TCR diversity but not in CD8+ TCR diversity (p=0.0027 vs p=0.16), and the rise was most apparent among complete responders (p=0.02). Patients starting nivolumab less than 1 year after ASCT had lower diversity and were excluded from later analyses to avoid confounding by immune reconstitution. Baseline TCR diversity was reported as lower in newly diagnosed patients than in healthy donors, and lower still in relapsed/refractory patients. The study was restricted to a single clinical trial cohort, and the causes of repertoire differences, possibly disease activity or prior therapy, were left undefined. Trial patients with a complete response had baseline diversity similar to that of newly diagnosed patients, while partial responders and progressors had significantly lower diversity.

The CDR3 runs 14 amino acids, cysteine and phenylalanine included. Just CDR3 DNA is preserved here, 42 bases in frame from base 1. V gives up 5 bases and J gives up 2 bases, and the segment between their germline ends measures 10 bases. The germline V gene (reference sequence) provides CDR1 LNHDA and CDR2 SQIVND. Genomic DNA was isolated using the Qiagen DNeasy kit from unsorted PBMCs as well as from negatively selected CD4+ and CD8+ fractions. TCR beta CDR3 regions were subjected to amplification by immunoSEQ multiplex PCR with primers that anneal to V and J segments. A synthetic immune receptor repertoire was used to minimize amplification bias, and any remaining bias was removed computationally after sequencing. Regarding the original processing steps: Custom Python scripts were used to quantify repertoire diversity as the Shannon entropy index. Unsorted, CD4+ and CD8+ repertoires were analyzed separately, except for combined analyses in which CD4+ and CD8+ sequences were merged in silico. A clone counted as expanded when the clone's frequency after treatment rose at least 2-fold relative to C1D1, and clones undetected at baseline were given a pseudocount of 0.5. Clones with 0 or 1 copy at C1D1 were classified as singleton clones, and clones with 2 or more copies were classified as non-singleton clones. Clones expanded in unsorted samples were labelled as CD4+, CD8+ or unknown by matching protein sequences in sorted samples from the same patient. Diversity changes from C1D1 to C4D1 were tested in paired samples using Wilcoxon tests. This is the immuneACCESS table as TCRdb keeps it, with only in-frame sequences that have V and J called. A part of the clones is gone; compared with another copy, unresolved V genes explain less than half, and the rest is unexplained. V and J calls and clone size follow that table, whereas D and trimming were derived from the DNA. This sample has under 70,000 clones in its table, and roughly two thirds of those were observed once. The ten largest make up 7% to 10% of the sample.

With respect to this clone: It lacks a known antigen. Base qualities were left out, and no much larger clone turns up one base away.

The V and J genes are TRBV19 and TRBJ1-5, with TRBD1 as a weak D call on 5 bases. The source was peripheral blood mononuclear cells (PBMCs), collected before the second cycle of nivolumab. The sequence was collected from a human donor with classical Hodgkin lymphoma. The CDR3 is CASSFDSRNQPQHF. The bases read TGTGCCAGTAGTTTCGACAGTCGCAATCAGCCCCAGCATTTT.